The rows below give T cell receptor beta chains drawn from one sample of a study of T cell repertoires in cytomegalovirus infection. The antigens of these receptors remain unknown. TCRdb reanalysed the reads using MiXCR and keeps one entry per CDR3 protein. Of 110,000 to 150,000 distinct CDR3 sequences in the sample, around 30% were seen once. Here the sequenced sample was CD8+ T cells from cultured PBMCs, taken from culture after CMV antigen stimulation. Receptors were obtained from a human donor in good health (CMV status not recorded). Some clones in this sample may be carry-over from other donors' samples. The CDR3 runs from the conserved cysteine through the conserved F or W. A D gene is named only where the DNA matches it firmly. Clone size appears in some rows only: once, few, many, or a class for an expanded clone.

>TRBJ1-1|.|TRBV5-4|16|.
TGTGCCAGCAGCCCCACATGGGGGAACTTAAACACTGAAGCTTTCTTT
CASSPTWGNLNTEAFF
>TRBJ2-7|.|TRBV4-1|15|TRBD2
TGTGCCAGCAGTGAGCTAGCGGGGGGCCCCTACGAGCAGTACTTC
CASSELAGGPYEQYF
>TRBJ1-1|few|TRBV6-1|13|.
TGTGCCAGCAGTCCCGTAGGGGCCGCTGAAGCTTTCTTT
CASSPVGAAEAFF
>TRBJ2-5|few|TRBV7-9|16|TRBD2
TGTGCCAGCAGCCCTACTAGCGGGGGAGGAGAAGAGACCCAGTACTTC
CASSPTSGGGEETQYF
>TRBJ2-5|.|TRBV7-6|14|.
TGTGCCAGCAGCTCACTTGAAGGGGGAGAGACCCAGTACTTC
CASSSLEGGETQYF
>TRBJ1-2|many|TRBV27|13|.
TGTGCCAGCAGCTTAGGGGGTGACGGGGGCTACACCTTC
CASSLGGDGGYTF
>TRBJ2-3|many|TRBV27|14|.
TGTGCCAGCAGTTTATCGATTAGCACAGATACGCAGTATTTT
CASSLSISTDTQYF
>TRBJ2-3|many|TRBV10-3|14|.
TGTGCCATCAGTGAGGCCGGGGTATCGGATACGCAGTATTTT
CAISEAGVSDTQYF
>TRBJ2-7|.|TRBV4-1|16|.
TGTGCCAGCAGCCCCGGGACGGCACTCACCACCTACGAGCAGTACTTC
CASSPGTALTTYEQYF
>TRBJ1-1|.|TRBV25-1|15|.
TGTGCCAGCAGTGACGCCCGTGGGGGGAACACTGAAGCTTTCTTT
CASSDARGGNTEAFF
>TRBJ1-1|.|TRBV19|14|.
TGTGCCAGTAGTACGGACAGATTGAACACTGAAGCTTTCTTT
CASSTDRLNTEAFF
>TRBJ1-5|.|TRBV19|14|.
TGTGCCAGTAGTACACCCCCGGGGGGGCAGCCCCAGCATTTT
CASSTPPGGQPQHF
>TRBJ1-1|.|TRBV5-1|13|.
TGCGCCAGCAGCTTAGTACGCGGCACTGAAGCTTTCTTT
CASSLVRGTEAFF
>TRBJ2-1|.|TRBV9|13|.
TGTGCCAGCAGCGTAGACTCCTACAATGAGCAGTTCTTC
CASSVDSYNEQFF
>TRBJ2-2|.|TRBV20-1|13|.
TGCAGTGCTAGAGTCGGGGTCACCGGGGAGCTGTTTTTT
CSARVGVTGELFF
>TRBJ1-2|few|TRBV27|13|.
TGTGCCAGCAGTTTCTCTCACGGATATGGCTACACCTTC
CASSFSHGYGYTF
>TRBJ1-3|few|TRBV28|15|.
TGTGCCAGCAGTTCAAGGGACATCTCTGGAAACACCATATATTTT
CASSSRDISGNTIYF
>TRBJ2-1|.|TRBV12-3/TRBV12-4|12|.
TGTGCCAGCAGTTTTGGAGGGCCTTGGCAGTTCTTC
CASSFGGPWQFF
>TRBJ1-5|few|TRBV2|14|.
TGTGCCAGCAGTGAAGGGGGGGGTCGGCAGCCCCAGCATTTT
CASSEGGGRQPQHF
>TRBJ1-5|.|TRBV19|13|.
TGTGCCAGTAGTATAGGGAATGATCAGCCCCAGCATTTT
CASSIGNDQPQHF
>TRBJ1-1|.|TRBV19|14|TRBD1
TGTGCCAGTAGTCGGGACAGGGGAATCACTGAAGCTTTCTTT
CASSRDRGITEAFF
>TRBJ1-5|.|TRBV7-9|14|.
TGTGCCAGCAGCCCGGGACGGTTAAATCAGCCCCAGCATTTT
CASSPGRLNQPQHF
>TRBJ1-1|.|TRBV19|14|.
TGTGCCAGTAGTACATTCGACGGGAACACTGAAGCTTTCTTT
CASSTFDGNTEAFF
>TRBJ2-1|.|TRBV5-1|15|.
TGCGCCAGCAGCTTGGAGACCAGCTCCTACAATGAGCAGTTCTTC
CASSLETSSYNEQFF